This T cell receptor beta chain was profiled in a study of T cell responses to AZD1222 COVID-19 vaccine. TCRdb's copy holds only in-frame clones and misses some; the assay was immunoSEQ multiplex PCR. This table holds tens of thousands of clones, roughly nine tenths found once. Note on this clone: The antigen is undetermined.

Overall study findings and caveats: Vaccine-associated CD4 TCRs ranged over spike, dominating at 160-218 and 743-854.

The germline V and J ends were trimmed by 7 bases and 4 bases, with 5 bases remaining between them. The CDR3 extends over 12 amino acids. From germline, CDR1 is MGHRA and CDR2 YSYEKL. The specimen comprised peripheral blood, sampled on day 0 of AZD1222 vaccination. This receptor was obtained from an adult in good health. This chain uses TRBV4-1 with TRBJ2-6; possibly TRBD2 for D (5 bases). The DNA for the CDR3 is TGCGCCAGCACGGGGGGGGCCAACGTCCTGACTTTC. Protein sequence: CASTGGANVLTF.